This TCR beta chain is from a study of blood T cell repertoires in COVID-19. Trimming took off 2 bases at V and 1 base at J, with 18 bases between the two ends. Germline V gene lookup returns CDR1 SGHRS and CDR2 YFSETQ. The CDR3 length is 17 residues. The table came from immunoSEQ multiplex PCR; TCRdb's copy has only in-frame clones and leaves some out. The sample consists of 85,000 to 100,000 clones, 86% of them appearing once. V is TRBV5-1 and J is TRBJ2-5, with D maybe TRBD1 (5 bases). This clonotype was sampled from a man in his forties or fifties with active or convalescent COVID-19. Sequencing input: peripheral blood. CDR3 bases: TGCGCCAGCAGCTTTGGATCTTCTGGGGCGGCCCAAGAGACCCAGTACTTC. Protein sequence: CASSFGSSGAAQETQYF.